What follows is one T cell receptor (beta chain) and its context. This receptor's antigen is unknown. No much larger clonotype is one base removed from it; base qualities were not supplied. In the germline V gene, CDR1 corresponds to MDHEN and CDR2 to SYDVKM. Its CDR3 holds 12 amino acids, cysteine through phenylalanine. The entry retains the CDR3 DNA only, 36 bases that are in frame from base 1. V and J lose 7 bases and 3 bases, and a span of 9 bases separates them. This sample stems from a study of blood T cell repertoires in COVID-19 (dated by TCRdb to 2018 to 2021). Notes on the research overall: The collaborator samples originated in the United States, Italy and Spain and spanned the acute and convalescent phases of COVID-19. The prospective study material was composed of cDNA or gDNA derived from T cells, B-cell-depleted T cells, or PBMCs. The dataset comprised deeply sampled blood TCRbeta repertoires from subjects exposed to, actively infected with, or recovered from COVID-19. The repertoires were released in a freely available public database intended as a resource for research on the immune response to SARS-CoV-2. The samples were drawn from two sources: the first 160 participants of the ongoing ImmuneRACE study, and some 1,300 subjects contributed by 6 global collaborators. The sample metadata nearly always contained a de-identified subject ID, COVID-19 status, age in years and sex. Where available, HLA class I and class II types were obtained from metadata supplied by the sample provider rather than from assay-based typing.

The collaborating institutions used their own protocols to collect whole blood in K2EDTA tubes. For TCRbeta analysis, collaborators shipped samples as frozen whole blood, isolated PBMCs, or DNA extracted from either of those sample types. TCRbeta CDR3 regions were amplified from genomic DNA using the immunoSEQ Assay, a bias-controlled multiplex PCR. Regarding the original processing steps: Within the assay, amplification of reference gene primers was used to estimate how many nucleated cells each sample contained. To quantify the absolute abundance of each unique TCRbeta CDR3 rearrangement, sequence reads were collapsed and filtered. For each sample, productive Simpson clonality was calculated by taking the square root of Simpson's diversity index across productive rearrangements. Sourced from immuneACCESS, this table was stored by TCRdb with only in-frame sequences that have V and J called. A share of the clones is absent; for the studies checked, an unresolved V gene accounts for under half, and the remainder has no known explanation. V, J and clone size derive from that table, while D and trimming were established from the DNA sequence. The sample records more than 250,000 clones, 88% of which are singletons. The ten largest account for about 0.7% of the sample.

The investigation overall reported the following: The amount of clinical and demographic metadata varied by source and participant and was provided uncurated.

The chain was built from TRBV28 and TRBJ1-2, and possibly TRBD1, on 5 matching bases. The source is a human donor in a cohort sampled during active COVID-19. Sequencing was performed on peripheral blood. In nucleotides, the sequence is TGTGCCAGCACAGGGTCGGACTATGGCTACACCTTC. Its protein reads: CASTGSDYGYTF.